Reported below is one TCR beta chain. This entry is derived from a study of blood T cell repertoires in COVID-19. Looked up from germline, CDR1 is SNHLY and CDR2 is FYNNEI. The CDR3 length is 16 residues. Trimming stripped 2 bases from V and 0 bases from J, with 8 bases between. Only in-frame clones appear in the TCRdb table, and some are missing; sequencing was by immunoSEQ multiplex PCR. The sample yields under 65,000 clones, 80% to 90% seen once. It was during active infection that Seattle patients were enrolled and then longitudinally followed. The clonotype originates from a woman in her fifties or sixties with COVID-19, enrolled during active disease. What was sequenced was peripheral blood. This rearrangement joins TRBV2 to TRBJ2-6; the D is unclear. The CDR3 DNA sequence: TGTGCCAGCAGTGAATCTAGTACCTCTGGGGCCAACGTCCTGACTTTC. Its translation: CASSESSTSGANVLTF.